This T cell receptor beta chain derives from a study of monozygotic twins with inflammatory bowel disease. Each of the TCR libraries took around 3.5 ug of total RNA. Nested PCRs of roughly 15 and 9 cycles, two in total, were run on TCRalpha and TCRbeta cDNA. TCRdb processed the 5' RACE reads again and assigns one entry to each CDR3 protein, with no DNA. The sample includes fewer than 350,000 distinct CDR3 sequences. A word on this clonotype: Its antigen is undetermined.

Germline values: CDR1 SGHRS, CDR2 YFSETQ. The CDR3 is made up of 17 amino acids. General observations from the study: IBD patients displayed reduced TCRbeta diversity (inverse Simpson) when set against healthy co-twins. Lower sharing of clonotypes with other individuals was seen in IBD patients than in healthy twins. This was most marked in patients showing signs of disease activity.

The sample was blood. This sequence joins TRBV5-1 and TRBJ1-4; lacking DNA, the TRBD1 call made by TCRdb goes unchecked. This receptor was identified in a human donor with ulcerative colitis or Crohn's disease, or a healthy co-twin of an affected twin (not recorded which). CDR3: CVSSPQRAAASNEKLFF.